The 15 T cell receptor beta chains given below trace back to one sample, sequenced in a study of identical twins. TCRdb re-called the 5' RACE reads through MiXCR, storing one row per CDR3 protein. The table lists about 530,000 distinct CDR3 sequences, around 15% of them singletons, with more than 0.4% in the top ten. These data were also filed under a second study, of yellow fever vaccine responses in identical twins.

Sequenced sample: CD4+ T cells sorted from blood. The receptors were gathered from a young woman in good health.

The J gene is TRBJ2-7, the V gene TRBV9, with D maybe TRBD1 (5 bases). Germline V lookup: CDR1 SGDLS, CDR2 YYNGEE. The CDR3 spans 15 residues. The V gene lost 7 bases and the J gene lost 5 bases, with 22 bases spanning the gap. The CDR3 bases are TGTGCCAGCTCTCCAGGGCTAGAATCGCGCCACGAGCAGTACTTC. This codes for CASSPGLESRHEQYF.

In this sample, this clonotype turned up a few times. This sequence joins TRBV5-1 and TRBJ1-2; the D is unclear. The V and J ends lost 0 bases and 5 bases respectively, with 8 bases between them. This CDR3 has 13 amino acids. Germline V gene data show CDR1 as SGHRS and CDR2 as YFSETQ. The CDR3 nucleotides read TGCGCCAGCAGCTTGGATCCAGCTTATGGCTACACCTTC. It codes for CASSLDPAYGYTF.

This clonotype was seen a few times. The chain couples TRBV6-6 to TRBJ2-4; possibly TRBD2 for D (6 bases). The CDR3 covers 13 residues. Trimming removed 3 bases at V and 8 bases at J, with 11 bases between. Germline V lookup: CDR1 MNHNY, CDR2 SVGAGI (reference sequence). The CDR3, as DNA: TGTGCCAGCAGTTATGGGGGGTTCGACATTCAGTACTTC. As protein: CASSYGGFDIQYF.

The CDR3 DNA sequence: TGTGCCAGCAGTTCCCAGGGGGCGAGAGTGTTAGATACGCAGTATTTT. Encoded protein: CASSSQGARVLDTQYF. The chain links TRBV28 to TRBJ2-3; TRBD1 agrees at 8 bases. The J segment lost 5 bases and the V segment lost 4 bases, leaving 11 bases of the junction unmatched. The CDR3 loop spans 16 amino acids. Germline V lookup: CDR1 MDHEN, CDR2 SYDVKM.

This clonotype was counted between two and nine times. The chain is built from TRBV18 and TRBJ2-1; D is undetermined. The CDR3 has 14 residues. Trimming shortened V by 2 bases and J by 1 base, and 6 bases separated the two germline ends. From germline, CDR1 is KGHSH and CDR2 LQKENI. The DNA of the CDR3 is TGTGCCAGCTCACCAACAAATTCCTACAATGAGCAGTTCTTC. It is translated as CASSPTNSYNEQFF. Full variable domain (missing parts from reference TRBV18 and TRBJ2-1): NAGVMQNPRHLVRRRGQEARLRCSPMKGHSHVYWYRQLPEEGLKFMVYLQKENIIDESGMPKERFSAEFPKEGPSILRIQQVVRGDSAAYFCASSPTNSYNEQFFGPGTRLTVL.

The V call is TRBV3-1, the J call TRBJ1-5; D unresolved. Trimming removed 3 bases at V and 7 bases at J, with 13 bases between. The CDR3 runs 14 residues. Per germline, CDR1 LGHDT and CDR2 YNNKEL (reference sequence). DNA of the CDR3: TGTGCCAGCAGCCAGGCATCGGGGAAGCAGCCCCAGCATTTT. It is translated as CASSQASGKQPQHF.

The chain links TRBV5-6 to TRBJ2-1; 8 bases align to TRBD1. This CDR3 comprises 13 residues. The junction had 10 bases not matched to a gene; V was cut back by 9 bases and J by 8 bases. Germline values: CDR1 SGHDT, CDR2 YYEEEE. This CDR3 reads CATGQGTLYEQFF. In nucleotides, the CDR3 is TGTGCCACCGGACAGGGAACCCTTTATGAGCAGTTCTTC.

The genes are TRBV20-1 and TRBJ2-7, with 15 bases matching TRBD2. CDR1 and CDR2 from the germline V gene are DFQATT and SNEGSKA (reference sequence). This CDR3 is built from 22 residues. J was trimmed by 2 bases and V by 0 bases; bases with no gene match: 20. CDR3 residues: CSARDSRYSQGLAGGAPYEQYF. The CDR3 DNA follows: TGCAGTGCTAGAGATTCCCGATACAGTCAGGGACTAGCGGGAGGAGCGCCCTACGAGCAGTACTTC.

This clonotype was picked up a small number of times. The chain links TRBV10-3 to TRBJ2-7; D possibly corresponds to TRBD2 (5 bases). Germline CDR1 reads ENHRY; CDR2 reads SYGVKD. The CDR3 loop spans 12 amino acids. Trimming stripped 10 bases from V and 3 bases from J, with 13 bases between. The CDR3 is CATKDSNYEQYF. The CDR3, as DNA: TGTGCCACAAAGGACTCGAACTACGAGCAGTACTTC.

The CDR3 here is CASSKDNYEQYF. The CDR3 region has the DNA TGTGCCAGCAGTAAGGACAACTACGAGCAGTACTTC. J is TRBJ2-7 and V is TRBV2; perhaps TRBD1 as D (5 bases). From germline, CDR1 is SNHLY and CDR2 FYNNEI. V lost 5 bases and J lost 3, with 8 bases in between. This CDR3 region has 12 residues.

This clonotype has ten or more counts. The chain is built from TRBV20-1 and TRBJ2-3, with 15 bases aligning to TRBD2. This CDR3 is 16 amino acids long. With 4 bases clipped from V and 6 bases from J, the junction kept 8 bases outside the gene matches. Germline assignment: CDR1 DFQATT and CDR2 SNEGSKA (reference sequence). The CDR3 region has the DNA TGCAGTGCTATCCGGACTAGCGGGAGGGCCGCGGATACGCAGTATTTT. Translated: CSAIRTSGRAADTQYF.

This clonotype was recorded a few times. The CDR3: CASSSGGPSSYNEQFF. CDR3 nucleotide sequence: TGCGCCAGCAGCTCGGGCGGACCGAGCTCCTACAATGAGCAGTTCTTC. The chain is built from TRBV5-1 and TRBJ2-1; D ambiguous. CDR3 length: 16 residues. Germline V gene lookup returns CDR1 SGHRS and CDR2 YFSETQ. Trimming took 3 bases from V and 0 from J, leaving 13 bases between them.

The chain has TRBV3-1 and TRBJ2-1, with D possibly TRBD2 on 5 matching bases. Germline lookup yields CDR1 LGHDT and CDR2 YNNKEL (reference sequence). The CDR3 is 14 residues long. V was shortened by 2 bases and J by 3 bases, with 8 bases between the two germline ends. CDR3 in amino acids: CASSQFAGYNEQFF. CDR3 nucleotide sequence: TGTGCCAGCAGCCAATTTGCGGGCTACAATGAGCAGTTCTTC.

The V gene is TRBV6-5, the J gene TRBJ2-5, with 8 bases lining up with TRBD2. CDR3 length equals 14 residues. Germline V CDR1 and CDR2: MNHEY, SVGAGI. After removal of 2 bases from V and 7 bases from J, the junction contained 6 bases not matched to a gene. CDR3 in DNA: TGTGCCAGCAGTTACCCGGGAGGGCCAGGGACCCAGTACTTC. Its protein is CASSYPGGPGTQYF.

The J gene is TRBJ1-2, the V gene TRBV29-1; D possibly corresponds to TRBD1 (5 bases). Looked up from germline, CDR1 is SQVTM and CDR2 is ANQGSEA. The length of the CDR3 is 13 residues. V dropped 4 bases and J dropped 3 bases, with 12 bases sitting between them. The CDR3 nucleotides are TGCAGCGTTGTTTCAGGGTGGGACTATGGCTACACCTTC. This sequence encodes CSVVSGWDYGYTF.